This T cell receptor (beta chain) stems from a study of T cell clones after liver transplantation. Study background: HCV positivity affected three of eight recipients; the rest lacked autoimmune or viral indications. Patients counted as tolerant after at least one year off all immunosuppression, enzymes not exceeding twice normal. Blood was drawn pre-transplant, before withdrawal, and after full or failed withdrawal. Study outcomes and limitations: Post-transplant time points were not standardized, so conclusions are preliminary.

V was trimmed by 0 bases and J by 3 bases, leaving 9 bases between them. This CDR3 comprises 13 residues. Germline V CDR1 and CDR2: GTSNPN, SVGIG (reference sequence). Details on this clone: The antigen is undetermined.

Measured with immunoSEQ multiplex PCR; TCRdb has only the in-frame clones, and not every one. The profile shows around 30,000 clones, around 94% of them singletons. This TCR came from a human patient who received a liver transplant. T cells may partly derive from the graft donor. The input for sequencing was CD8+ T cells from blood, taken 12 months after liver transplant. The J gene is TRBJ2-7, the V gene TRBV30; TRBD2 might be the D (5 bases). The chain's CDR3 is CAWSVSGNYEQYF. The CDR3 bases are TGTGCCTGGAGTGTATCCGGGAACTACGAGCAGTACTTC.